These T cell receptor beta chains were read from a single sample in a study of blood T cell repertoires in COVID-19. Assay used: immunoSEQ multiplex PCR; TCRdb lists only in-frame clones, some missing. The profile shows about 50,000 clones, 83% of them singletons. Sample: peripheral blood. The receptors were gathered from a human donor in a cohort sampled during active COVID-19. Both conserved end residues are part of each CDR3. The D gene is left open where the match is weak. Clone size is stated in some rows and not others, as once, few, many or a class when expanded.

d_call: TRBD1; j_call: TRBJ1-1; clone_size: .; v_call: TRBV10-3; cdr3_nt: TGTGCCATCAGTGAGTCCTACAGGGGGCTGGGCACTGAAGCTTTCTTT; cdr3_aa: CAISESYRGLGTEAFF
d_call: .; j_call: TRBJ1-1; clone_size: .; v_call: TRBV6-1; cdr3_nt: TGTGCCAGCAGTGCCGCCGGGGCGGGGGTGAACACTGAAGCTTTCTTT; cdr3_aa: CASSAAGAGVNTEAFF
d_call: TRBD1; j_call: TRBJ1-4; clone_size: .; v_call: TRBV28; cdr3_nt: TGTGCCAGCAGCTCAGGGGGCCGAAAACTGTTTTTT; cdr3_aa: CASSSGGRKLFF
d_call: .; j_call: TRBJ2-1; clone_size: .; v_call: TRBV7-8; cdr3_nt: TGTGCCAGCTTAACGGGGGATCTCTCCTACAATGAGCAGTTCTTC; cdr3_aa: CASLTGDLSYNEQFF
d_call: TRBD1; j_call: TRBJ2-7; clone_size: .; v_call: TRBV6-2/TRBV6-3; cdr3_nt: TGTGCCAGCAGTAAACCCCCCGGGACAGACTCCTACGAGCAGTACTTC; cdr3_aa: CASSKPPGTDSYEQYF
d_call: TRBD1; j_call: TRBJ1-2; clone_size: few; v_call: TRBV2; cdr3_nt: TGTGCCAGCAGTGTGGGACAGACGGCTAACTATGGCTACACCTTC; cdr3_aa: CASSVGQTANYGYTF
d_call: .; j_call: TRBJ1-6; clone_size: few; v_call: TRBV6-2/TRBV6-3; cdr3_nt: TGTGCCAGCAGTTACGTGACAGCGAATTCACCCCTCCACTTT; cdr3_aa: CASSYVTANSPLHF
d_call: TRBD2; j_call: TRBJ2-7; clone_size: .; v_call: TRBV4-1; cdr3_nt: TGCGCCAGCAGCCAGCTAGCGGGGACCTACGAGCAGTACTTC; cdr3_aa: CASSQLAGTYEQYF
d_call: TRBD1; j_call: TRBJ2-5; clone_size: .; v_call: TRBV7-2; cdr3_nt: TGTGCCAGCAGCTTTCGGCGGACAGGGGGAGAGACCCAGTACTTC; cdr3_aa: CASSFRRTGGETQYF
d_call: .; j_call: TRBJ1-1; clone_size: .; v_call: TRBV5-8; cdr3_nt: TGTGCCAGCAGCTTGGTACAGGGTCAAAACACTGAAGCTTTCTTT; cdr3_aa: CASSLVQGQNTEAFF
d_call: TRBD2; j_call: TRBJ2-5; clone_size: .; v_call: TRBV6-6; cdr3_nt: TGTGCCAGCAGCCGAACTAGCGAAGAGACCCAGTACTTC; cdr3_aa: CASSRTSEETQYF
d_call: TRBD1; j_call: TRBJ2-7; clone_size: .; v_call: TRBV3-1/TRBV3-2; cdr3_nt: TGTGCCAGCAGCGCCCTGGACAGGGCCAACGAGCAGTACTTC; cdr3_aa: CASSALDRANEQYF
d_call: TRBD1; j_call: TRBJ2-7; clone_size: .; v_call: TRBV5-4; cdr3_nt: TGTGCCAGCAGCCACAGGGGGTCCACCTACGAGCAGTACTTC; cdr3_aa: CASSHRGSTYEQYF
d_call: .; j_call: TRBJ1-1; clone_size: .; v_call: TRBV6-5; cdr3_nt: TGTGCCAGCAGTACCCGTAGAGGGAACACTGAAGCTTTCTTT; cdr3_aa: CASSTRRGNTEAFF
d_call: .; j_call: TRBJ1-6; clone_size: .; v_call: TRBV7-2; cdr3_nt: TGTGCCAGCAGCTTAACGCAAACTACCCTCCACTTT; cdr3_aa: CASSLTQTTLHF
d_call: .; j_call: TRBJ1-1; clone_size: .; v_call: TRBV29-1; cdr3_nt: TGCAGCGTGGGGCGCACTGAAGCTTTCTTT; cdr3_aa: CSVGRTEAFF
d_call: TRBD1; j_call: TRBJ1-6; clone_size: .; v_call: TRBV29-1; cdr3_nt: TGCAGCGTTGTAACGGGAGGGGGCAATTCACCCCTCCACTTT; cdr3_aa: CSVVTGGGNSPLHF
d_call: .; j_call: TRBJ1-1; clone_size: .; v_call: TRBV15; cdr3_nt: TGTGCCACCAGCAAAGAGCGATACACTGAAGCTTTCTTT; cdr3_aa: CATSKERYTEAFF
d_call: .; j_call: TRBJ2-5; clone_size: .; v_call: TRBV20-1; cdr3_nt: TGCAGTGCTAGTGTGGCTAGCCGAGAGACCCAGTACTTC; cdr3_aa: CSASVASRETQYF
d_call: .; j_call: TRBJ1-2; clone_size: few; v_call: TRBV28; cdr3_nt: TGTGCCAGCAGTTTAAAGGCTCCGGGTGGCTACACCTTC; cdr3_aa: CASSLKAPGGYTF
d_call: TRBD1; j_call: TRBJ2-1; clone_size: .; v_call: TRBV28; cdr3_nt: TGTGCCAGCAGTTTAGGAACAGGGGGGATGCTGGATGAGCAGTTCTTC; cdr3_aa: CASSLGTGGMLDEQFF
d_call: TRBD1; j_call: TRBJ1-1; clone_size: .; v_call: TRBV4-3; cdr3_nt: TGCGCCAGCAGCCAGGAGACAGGGATCACTGAAGCTTTCTTT; cdr3_aa: CASSQETGITEAFF
d_call: .; j_call: TRBJ1-1; clone_size: .; v_call: TRBV14; cdr3_nt: TGTGCCAGCAGCCTGAGCCGCGGACAGAACACTGAAGCTTTCTTT; cdr3_aa: CASSLSRGQNTEAFF
d_call: TRBD2; j_call: TRBJ2-1; clone_size: .; v_call: TRBV3-1/TRBV3-2; cdr3_nt: TGTGCCAGCAGCCTTAGCGGGACTTACTACAATGAGCAGTTCTTC; cdr3_aa: CASSLSGTYYNEQFF
d_call: TRBD1; j_call: TRBJ1-2; clone_size: .; v_call: TRBV3-1/TRBV3-2; cdr3_nt: TGTGCCAGCAGCCAAGGACAGGGGGGCGCCTATGGCTACACCTTC; cdr3_aa: CASSQGQGGAYGYTF
d_call: TRBD1; j_call: TRBJ1-1; clone_size: few; v_call: TRBV7-6; cdr3_nt: TGTGCCAGCAGCCAATCAGGGGGTGAAGCTTTCTTT; cdr3_aa: CASSQSGGEAFF
d_call: .; j_call: TRBJ1-2; clone_size: .; v_call: TRBV6-2/TRBV6-3; cdr3_nt: TGTGCCAGCAGTTATGGGACTTATGGCTACACCTTC; cdr3_aa: CASSYGTYGYTF
d_call: .; j_call: TRBJ1-5; clone_size: few; v_call: TRBV4-1; cdr3_nt: TGCGCCAGCAGCCAGGAGGGTTTTAGGACTAATCAGCCCCAGCATTTT; cdr3_aa: CASSQEGFRTNQPQHF
d_call: .; j_call: TRBJ2-7; clone_size: .; v_call: TRBV20-1; cdr3_nt: TGCAGTGCTAGTATCGACAGAATTGTCTCCTACGAGCAGTACTTC; cdr3_aa: CSASIDRIVSYEQYF
d_call: .; j_call: TRBJ1-1; clone_size: .; v_call: TRBV19; cdr3_nt: TGTGCCAGTAGTATAAGCGTAATAGCTTTCTTT; cdr3_aa: CASSISVIAFF
d_call: .; j_call: TRBJ2-7; clone_size: once; v_call: TRBV2; cdr3_nt: TGTGCCAGCAGGTTTCAGGGAGGTCAATACGAGCAGTACTTC; cdr3_aa: CASRFQGGQYEQYF
d_call: .; j_call: TRBJ2-3; clone_size: .; v_call: TRBV30; cdr3_nt: TGTGCCCTAAGTTCAGGGCGTTCTAGCACAGATACGCAGTATTTT; cdr3_aa: CALSSGRSSTDTQYF
d_call: .; j_call: TRBJ1-2; clone_size: .; v_call: TRBV6-6; cdr3_nt: TGTGCCAGCAGTGCGGCAGGGAATGGCTACACCTTC; cdr3_aa: CASSAAGNGYTF
d_call: .; j_call: TRBJ2-7; clone_size: .; v_call: TRBV5-4; cdr3_nt: TGTGCCAGCAGCTTGGGGGGGGGACACACCTCCTACGAGCAGTACTTC; cdr3_aa: CASSLGGGHTSYEQYF
d_call: TRBD2; j_call: TRBJ2-3; clone_size: .; v_call: TRBV6-2/TRBV6-3; cdr3_nt: TGTGCCAGCAGTTACGAGTTTAGGCGGGGGGACACAGATACGCAGTATTTT; cdr3_aa: CASSYEFRRGDTDTQYF
d_call: .; j_call: TRBJ2-1; clone_size: few; v_call: TRBV20-1; cdr3_nt: TGCAGTGCTAGTGAAGGACCGTGGGGCCATGAGCAGTTCTTC; cdr3_aa: CSASEGPWGHEQFF
d_call: TRBD1; j_call: TRBJ1-3; clone_size: .; v_call: TRBV28; cdr3_nt: TGTGCCAGCAGCCCCCGTGCCGGGACAGGGGTCTCTGGAAACACCATATATTTT; cdr3_aa: CASSPRAGTGVSGNTIYF
d_call: .; j_call: TRBJ1-5; clone_size: .; v_call: TRBV4-3; cdr3_nt: TGCGCCAGCAGCCAAGGGGTCGGGATGAGCGGCAATCAGCCCCAGCATTTT; cdr3_aa: CASSQGVGMSGNQPQHF
d_call: .; j_call: TRBJ2-1; clone_size: .; v_call: TRBV27; cdr3_nt: TGTGCCAGCAGTGCAGCGGCTTTGGGGAATGAGCAGTTCTTC; cdr3_aa: CASSAAALGNEQFF
d_call: .; j_call: TRBJ1-1; clone_size: .; v_call: TRBV19; cdr3_nt: TGTGCCAGTAGTCTCACCTGGGGCGGCGGGCGGGGTGACACTGAAGCTTTCTTT; cdr3_aa: CASSLTWGGGRGDTEAFF
d_call: TRBD1; j_call: TRBJ2-2; clone_size: .; v_call: TRBV27; cdr3_nt: TGTGCCAGCAGTCCTTTGACAGGGGGCTACACCGGGGAGCTGTTTTTT; cdr3_aa: CASSPLTGGYTGELFF
d_call: .; j_call: TRBJ1-2; clone_size: few; v_call: TRBV20-1; cdr3_nt: TGCAGTGCCTCGGACAGACCTGGCTACACCTTC; cdr3_aa: CSASDRPGYTF
d_call: .; j_call: TRBJ1-2; clone_size: .; v_call: TRBV20-1; cdr3_nt: TGCAGTGCTACGAGCGGACAGGGCTACACCTTC; cdr3_aa: CSATSGQGYTF
d_call: .; j_call: TRBJ2-3; clone_size: .; v_call: TRBV9; cdr3_nt: TGTGCCAGCAGCCCCGGGGGGCAGGGGTCAGATACGCAGTATTTT; cdr3_aa: CASSPGGQGSDTQYF
d_call: .; j_call: TRBJ1-3; clone_size: .; v_call: TRBV7-2; cdr3_nt: TGTGCCAGCAGCTTAGTAGGGAGGTTGATGGGCTCTGGAAACACCATATATTTT; cdr3_aa: CASSLVGRLMGSGNTIYF
d_call: .; j_call: TRBJ1-6; clone_size: .; v_call: TRBV20-1; cdr3_nt: TGCAGTGCTAGGGTATTCGAGGACCTCCACTTT; cdr3_aa: CSARVFEDLHF
d_call: TRBD1; j_call: TRBJ2-5; clone_size: .; v_call: TRBV3-1/TRBV3-2; cdr3_nt: TGTGCCAGCAGCAGGGGACAGGGGGCGGTGAAGACCCAGTACTTC; cdr3_aa: CASSRGQGAVKTQYF
d_call: TRBD2; j_call: TRBJ2-2; clone_size: .; v_call: TRBV6-2/TRBV6-3; cdr3_nt: TGTGCCAGCAGTTACGAAAGCGGGGGGGCCCCCGGGGAGCTGTTTTTT; cdr3_aa: CASSYESGGAPGELFF
d_call: TRBD1; j_call: TRBJ1-1; clone_size: once; v_call: TRBV19; cdr3_nt: TGTGCCAGTAGGAGCATTAAGACAGGGGTGAGCGCTGAAGCTTTCTTT; cdr3_aa: CASRSIKTGVSAEAFF
d_call: .; j_call: TRBJ2-1; clone_size: .; v_call: TRBV7-9; cdr3_nt: TGTGCCAGCAGCTCAGGCCCCCACAATGAGCAGTTCTTC; cdr3_aa: CASSSGPHNEQFF
d_call: .; j_call: TRBJ2-7; clone_size: once; v_call: TRBV5-1; cdr3_nt: TGCGCCAGCAGCTCCGATCCCACTACAGGGATTACCTCCTACGAGCAGTACTTC; cdr3_aa: CASSSDPTTGITSYEQYF
d_call: TRBD1; j_call: TRBJ1-1; clone_size: .; v_call: TRBV5-4; cdr3_nt: TGTGCCAGCAGCAATCGACAGGGGGACACTGAAGCTTTCTTT; cdr3_aa: CASSNRQGDTEAFF